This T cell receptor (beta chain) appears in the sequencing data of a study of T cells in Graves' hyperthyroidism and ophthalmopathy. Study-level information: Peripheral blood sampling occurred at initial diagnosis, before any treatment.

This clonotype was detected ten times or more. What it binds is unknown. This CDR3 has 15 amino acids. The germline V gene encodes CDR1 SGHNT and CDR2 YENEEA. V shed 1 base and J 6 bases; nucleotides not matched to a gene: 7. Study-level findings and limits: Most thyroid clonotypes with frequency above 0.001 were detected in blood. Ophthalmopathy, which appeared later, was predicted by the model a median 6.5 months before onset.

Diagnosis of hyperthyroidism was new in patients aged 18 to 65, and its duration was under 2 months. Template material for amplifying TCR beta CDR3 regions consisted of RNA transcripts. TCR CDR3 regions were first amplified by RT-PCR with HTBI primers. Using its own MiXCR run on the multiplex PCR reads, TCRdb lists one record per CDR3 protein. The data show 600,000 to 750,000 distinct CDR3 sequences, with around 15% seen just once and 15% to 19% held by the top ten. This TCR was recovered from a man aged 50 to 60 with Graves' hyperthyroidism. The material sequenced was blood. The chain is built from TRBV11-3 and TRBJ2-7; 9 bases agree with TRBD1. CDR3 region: CASSLGLGTGSEQYF. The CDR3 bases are TGTGCCAGCAGCTTAGGGCTCGGGACAGGGTCCGAGCAGTACTTC.